The 29 T cell receptor beta chains below come from one sample, sequenced in a study of blood T cell repertoires in COVID-19. Generated by immunoSEQ multiplex PCR, the TCRdb table keeps only in-frame clones and is missing some. Found here are some 150,000 clones, 86% of them singletons; the top ten hold around 8.2%. The sequenced sample was peripheral blood. These receptors originate from a woman aged 60-75 years with acute or convalescent COVID-19.

This chain joins TRBV13 and TRBJ1-1; perhaps TRBD1 as D (5 bases). V was pared by 1 base and J by 7 bases, with 10 bases between. The CDR3 sequence is 13 residues long. Germline V gives CDR1 PRHDT, CDR2 FYEKMQ (reference sequence). The CDR3 nucleotides are TGTGCCAGCAGCTTAGAGGCAGGGAATGAAGCTTTCTTT. This sequence encodes CASSLEAGNEAFF. Full variable domain (outside the CDR3, taken from reference TRBV13 and TRBJ1-1): AAGVIQSPRHLIKEKRETATLKCYPIPRHDTVYWYQQGPGQDPQFLISFYEKMQSDKGSIPDRFSAQQFSDYHSELNMSSLELGDSALYFCASSLEAGNEAFFGQGTRLTVV.

Written as DNA, the CDR3 is TGTGCCAGCAGCTTGACAGGGAAACAAGAGACCCAGTACTTC. Protein product: CASSLTGKQETQYF. V usage is TRBV5-5 and J usage is TRBJ2-5; a possible D gene is TRBD1 (6 bases). Germline CDR1 reads SGHKS; CDR2 reads YYEKEE (reference sequence). V was clipped by 1 base and J by 2 bases, with 9 bases between them. This CDR3 comprises 14 residues.

In nucleotides, the CDR3 is TGTGCCTGGAGTGTAAAGGAGTCGGGACAGGGGGCGAGGGAGCAGTACTTC. Translating gives CAWSVKESGQGAREQYF. This sequence joins TRBV30 and TRBJ2-7; TRBD1 matches at 12 bases. From germline, CDR1 is GTSNPN and CDR2 SVGIG (reference sequence). The CDR3 is 17 residues long. The J segment lost 7 bases and the V segment lost 0 bases, leaving 13 bases of the junction unmatched.

V gene TRBV5-6 combines with J gene TRBJ1-6, with TRBD1 matching 8 bases. Germline V gene sequence: CDR1 SGHDT, CDR2 YYEEEE. After removal of 0 bases from V and 8 bases from J, the junction contained 4 bases not matched to a gene. This CDR3 is built from 15 residues. CDR3 residues: CASSLEQGVDSPLHF. As DNA, the CDR3 is TGTGCCAGCAGCTTGGAACAGGGGGTTGATTCACCCCTCCACTTT. Complete variable domain (other parts from reference TRBV5-6 and TRBJ1-6): DAGVTQSPTHLIKTRGQQVTLRCSPKSGHDTVSWYQQALGQGPQFIFQYYEEEERQRGNFPDRFSGHQFPNYSSELNVNALLLGDSALYLCASSLEQGVDSPLHFGNGTRLTVT.

The DNA of the CDR3 is TGTGCCGCGGGGGGCATCGACGAGCAGTACTTC. This sequence encodes CAAGGIDEQYF. The chain couples TRBV19 to TRBJ2-7; 8 bases fit TRBD2. Germline lookup yields CDR1 LNHDA and CDR2 SQIVND (reference sequence). Trimming removed 11 bases from V and 5 bases from J; junction bases left unmatched: 5. The length of the CDR3 is 11 residues.

This chain uses TRBV20-1 with TRBJ1-5; 8 positions agree with TRBD1. CDR1 is DFQATT and CDR2 is SNEGSKA in the germline V gene (reference sequence). The length of the CDR3 is 17 residues. J was trimmed by 2 bases and V by 3 bases; bases with no gene match: 12. The CDR3 region is CSASQGADPMGNQPQHF. The CDR3 nucleotides are TGCAGTGCTAGTCAGGGGGCTGACCCTATGGGCAATCAGCCCCAGCATTTT.

CDR3 residues: CAWSVLRRDSFNEKLFF. In DNA form, the CDR3 reads TGTGCCTGGAGTGTACTCCGCAGGGACTCGTTTAATGAAAAACTGTTTTTT. The chain links TRBV30 to TRBJ1-4, with D tentatively TRBD1 (5 bases). V lost 0 bases to trimming and J lost 4 bases, with 18 bases between them. This CDR3 contains 17 residues. From germline, CDR1 is GTSNPN and CDR2 SVGIG (reference sequence).

This chain joins TRBV6-2 or TRBV6-3 and TRBJ1-1; D may be TRBD1 (6 bases). Germline CDR1 and CDR2: MNHEY and SVGEGT. The CDR3 spans 14 residues. V was trimmed by 6 bases and J by 2 bases, leaving 13 bases between them. This chain's CDR3 is CASSRQEKNTEAFF. In DNA form, the CDR3 reads TGTGCCAGCAGCCGACAGGAGAAAAACACTGAAGCTTTCTTT.

The genes are TRBV5-1 and TRBJ1-4, with D maybe TRBD1 (5 bases). The V end was cut by 4 bases, the J end by 4 bases, with 14 bases between. Germline CDR1 is SGHRS and CDR2 is YFSETQ. There are 15 residues in the CDR3. CDR3 in amino acids: CASSLTTAVNEKLFF. DNA for the CDR3: TGCGCCAGCAGCCTAACGACAGCAGTTAATGAAAAACTGTTTTTT.

V usage is TRBV5-6 and J usage is TRBJ2-2; TRBD2 agrees at 10 bases. The V segment lost 0 bases and the J segment 5 bases; nucleotides outside the gene matches: 7. There are 17 residues in the CDR3. Per the germline V gene, CDR1 is SGHDT and CDR2 is YYEEEE. As DNA, the CDR3 is TGTGCCAGCAGCTTGGCGCTAGCGGGGGCCGTGACCGGGGAGCTGTTTTTT. This sequence encodes CASSLALAGAVTGELFF. Looking up the rest from reference TRBV5-6 and TRBJ2-2 gives the full variable domain: DAGVTQSPTHLIKTRGQQVTLRCSPKSGHDTVSWYQQALGQGPQFIFQYYEEEERQRGNFPDRFSGHQFPNYSSELNVNALLLGDSALYLCASSLALAGAVTGELFFGEGSRLTVL.

The genes are TRBV19 and TRBJ2-7; TRBD1 matches at 9 bases. The CDR3 sequence is 13 residues long. CDR1 and CDR2 from the germline V gene are LNHDA and SQIVND (reference sequence). V gave up 10 bases and J gave up 3 bases; unmatched junction bases: 7. The CDR3 protein is CAIHRDRVYEQYF. In DNA form, the CDR3 reads TGTGCCATTCACCGGGACAGGGTCTACGAGCAGTACTTC.

This clone was picked up one time. This rearrangement joins TRBV19 to TRBJ2-7; tentative D call: TRBD1 (8 bases). V lost 7 bases, J lost 6 bases, and 19 bases lay in between. Germline-derived CDR1 and CDR2 are LNHDA and SQIVND (reference sequence). The CDR3 spans 14 residues. The chain's CDR3 is CASNTQGGSGEQYF. The DNA for the CDR3 is TGTGCCAGTAACACACAGGGGGGGAGCGGCGAGCAGTACTTC.

This clone was seen only once. This chain uses TRBV24-1 with TRBJ1-1; TRBD1 aligns across 7 bases. V lost 4 bases and J lost 11; bases outside the gene matches: 12. CDR1 is KGHDR and CDR2 is SFDVKD in the germline V gene. The CDR3 covers 14 residues. The CDR3 reads CATSDRPRTGGAFF. The CDR3 nucleotides read TGTGCCACCAGTGACCGACCTCGGACAGGCGGGGCTTTCTTT.

The rearrangement links TRBV11-3 to TRBJ2-7, with 8 bases fitting TRBD1. This CDR3 is built from 14 residues. Germline CDR1 reads SGHNT; CDR2 reads YENEEA. Trimming removed 6 bases from V and 7 bases from J; junction bases left unmatched: 11. The CDR3 coding sequence is TGTGCCAGCAGTCCCTCGCAGGGGGCGCGGGAGCAGTACTTC. Its protein is CASSPSQGAREQYF. The full variable domain, completed using reference TRBV11-3 and TRBJ2-7, is EAGVVQSPRYKIIEKKQPVAFWCNPISGHNTLYWYLQNLGQGPELLIRYENEEAVDDSQLPKDRFSAERLKGVDSTLKIQPAELGDSAVYLCASSPSQGAREQYFGPGTRLTVT.

This chain's CDR3 is CASSSSGDPDNEQFF. For the CDR3, the DNA is TGTGCCAGCAGTTCCAGCGGGGATCCTGACAATGAGCAGTTCTTC. The chain recombines TRBV28 with TRBJ2-1; 7 bases match TRBD2. CDR1 and CDR2 (germline): MDHEN, SYDVKM. Trimming removed 4 bases from V and 5 bases from J; junction bases left unmatched: 8. The CDR3 sequence is 15 residues long.

The chain has TRBV4-1 and TRBJ1-4; TRBD1 is a possible D gene (5 bases). This CDR3 comprises 19 residues. Germline V gene lookup returns CDR1 MGHRA and CDR2 YSYEKL. Trimming removed 0 bases from V and 0 bases from J, with 17 bases in between. The CDR3 DNA follows: TGCGCCAGCAGCCAAGATAGAACAGGAGTTAGGGCAACTAATGAAAAACTGTTTTTT. Its protein product is CASSQDRTGVRATNEKLFF.

The gene calls are TRBV4-3 and TRBJ2-1, with 7 bases lining up with TRBD2. V was pared by 3 bases and J by 6 bases, with 20 bases of the junction left unmatched. Looked up from germline, CDR1 is LGHNA and CDR2 is YSLEER. The CDR3 sequence is 19 residues long. In DNA form, the CDR3 reads TGCGCCAGCAGCCAGGCGGGACTACCGAGCGGCCCCAAGAGCAATGAGCAGTTCTTC. It specifies CASSQAGLPSGPKSNEQFF.

This clone was seen more than once but under ten times. The CDR3 coding sequence is TGTGCCAGCAGCCAAGTTCCTAGCCGGGGAGCCGGGGAGCTGTTTTTT. Its protein is CASSQVPSRGAGELFF. The gene calls are TRBV3-1 (or the pseudogene TRBV3-2) and TRBJ2-2; a weak D match, TRBD2 (5 bases). The germline V and J ends were trimmed by 1 base and 6 bases, with 15 bases remaining between them. CDR1 is LGHDT, CDR2 YNNKEL, per germline (reference sequence). The CDR3 spans 16 residues.

CDR3 in amino acids: CASSLRQGAFF. The CDR3 nucleotides read TGTGCCAGCAGCTTGCGGCAGGGAGCTTTCTTT. V and J are TRBV5-4 and TRBJ1-1; TRBD1 might be the D (5 bases). The CDR3 is 11 residues long. V was clipped by 1 base and J by 10 bases, with 8 bases between them. Germline CDR1 is SGHNT and CDR2 is YYREEE (reference sequence). The complete variable domain, with remaining parts taken from reference TRBV5-4 and TRBJ1-1, reads ETGVTQSPTHLIKTRGQQVTLRCSSQSGHNTVSWYQQALGQGPQFIFQYYREEENGRGNFPPRFSGLQFPNYSSELNVNALELDDSALYLCASSLRQGAFFGQGTRLTVV.

The rearrangement joins TRBV3-1 (or the pseudogene TRBV3-2) to TRBJ2-7; 7 bases fit TRBD1. Trimming cost V 4 bases and J 11 bases; bases outside gene matches: 8. This CDR3 is built from 12 residues. Germline V CDR1 and CDR2: LGHDT, YNNKEL (reference sequence). CDR3 sequence (DNA): TGTGCCAGCAGCCCTGACAGGGTAAGGGAGTACTTC. Protein product: CASSPDRVREYF.

This chain joins TRBV5-1 and TRBJ2-2, with D unclear. The ends were cut back, 0 bases at V and 5 bases at J, with 11 bases in the middle. The V gene's germline CDR1 is SGHRS and CDR2 YFSETQ. The length of the CDR3 is 15 residues. The CDR3 region has the DNA TGCGCCAGCAGCTTGGTGAGTGAGTCGACCGGGGAGCTGTTTTTT. Residues: CASSLVSESTGELFF.

This chain uses TRBV5-6 with TRBJ1-1, with D possibly being TRBD1 (5 bases). The germline CDR1 and CDR2 sequences are SGHDT and YYEEEE. The CDR3 spans 14 residues. With 4 bases removed from V and 0 bases from J, the gap between germline ends came to 10 bases. DNA of the CDR3: TGTGCCAGCAGCCCGGACATATTGAACACTGAAGCTTTCTTT. This translates into CASSPDILNTEAFF.

V is TRBV9 and J is TRBJ2-1; 7 bases agree with TRBD2. The germline V gene encodes CDR1 SGDLS and CDR2 YYNGEE. CDR3 length: 12 residues. V was clipped by 2 bases and J by 10 bases; unmatched bases: 3. CDR3: CASSVYSGEQFF. DNA of the CDR3: TGTGCCAGCAGCGTTTATAGCGGGGAGCAGTTCTTC.

V usage is TRBV12-3 or TRBV12-4 and J usage is TRBJ1-1; D gene ambiguous. With 6 bases removed from V and 1 base from J, the gap between germline ends came to 9 bases. The CDR3 is 13 residues long. CDR3 protein: CASRTMGNTEAFF. The CDR3 DNA follows: TGTGCCAGCAGGACAATGGGGAACACTGAAGCTTTCTTT.

The V call is TRBV10-3, the J call TRBJ2-5; weak D call: TRBD1 (6 bases). The germline V gene encodes CDR1 ENHRY and CDR2 SYGVKD. V lost 3 bases and J 0 bases, leaving 8 bases between the germline ends. The CDR3 totals 14 residues. The CDR3 region has the DNA TGTGCCATCAGTGACCGGGACAACCAAGAGACCCAGTACTTC. Protein product: CAISDRDNQETQYF.

The genes are TRBV20-1 and TRBJ2-1; D ambiguous. Looked up from germline, CDR1 is DFQATT and CDR2 is SNEGSKA (reference sequence). The CDR3 loop spans 10 amino acids. V lost 3 bases, J lost 8 bases, and 5 bases lay in between. DNA of the CDR3: TGCAGTGCTAGTTTCGATGAGCAGTTCTTC. It codes for CSASFDEQFF.

The chain recombines TRBV7-2 with TRBJ2-1, with 7 nucleotides matching TRBD2. Germline CDR1 is SGHTA and CDR2 is FQGNSA. After removal of 5 bases from V and 6 bases from J, the junction contained 13 bases not matched to a gene. This CDR3 has 16 residues. The DNA for the CDR3 is TGTGCCAGCAGCCCCGGCCGGCGGGGAGGGGTCAATGAGCAGTTCTTC. Its translation is CASSPGRRGGVNEQFF. Full variable domain (missing parts from reference TRBV7-2 and TRBJ2-1): GAGVSQSPSNKVTEKGKDVELRCDPISGHTALYWYRQSLGQGLEFLIYFQGNSAPDKSGLPSDRFSAERTGGSVSTLTIQRTQQEDSAVYLCASSPGRRGGVNEQFFGPGTRLTVL.

The chain joins TRBV5-1 to TRBJ2-7; 10 nucleotides align to TRBD1. V was clipped by 4 bases and J by 6 bases; unmatched bases: 10. Germline CDR1 reads SGHRS; CDR2 reads YFSETQ. CDR3 length: 15 residues. The CDR3 sequence: CASSPRGTGAFEQYF. Here the CDR3 DNA reads TGCGCCAGCAGCCCCCGGGGGACAGGGGCCTTCGAGCAGTACTTC. Drawing the rest from reference TRBV5-1 and TRBJ2-7, the complete variable domain is KAGVTQTPRYLIKTRGQQVTLSCSPISGHRSVSWYQQTPGQGLQFLFEYFSETQRNKGNFPGRFSGRQFSNSRSEMNVSTLELGDSALYLCASSPRGTGAFEQYFGPGTRLTVT.

This sequence joins TRBV24-1 and TRBJ2-6; maybe TRBD1 (5 bases). This CDR3 comprises 18 residues. V was clipped by 3 bases and J by 4 bases, with 18 bases between them. Germline V lookup: CDR1 KGHDR, CDR2 SFDVKD. The CDR3 DNA reads TGTGCCACCAGTGATCCGCCAGGGCCTCTTTCCGGGGCCAACGTCCTGACTTTC. Translation: CATSDPPGPLSGANVLTF.